This T cell receptor (beta chain) was captured by sequencing in a study of identical twins. Study-wide results and limits: The analysis was cross-sectional rather than longitudinal within donors.

TCRdb reprocessed the 5' RACE reads with MiXCR, giving one entry per CDR3 protein. The repertoire holds hundreds of thousands of distinct CDR3 sequences, with approximately 13% as singletons. This clonotype occurred a few times. Antigen unknown. The CDR3 totals 14 residues. Germline CDR1 and CDR2: LNHNV and YYDKDF (reference sequence). The junction had 3 bases not matched to a gene; V was cut back by 2 bases and J by 5 bases. The same specimen was also included in a second study, on yellow fever vaccine responses in identical twins.

V usage is TRBV15 and J usage is TRBJ2-1, with TRBD2 identical over 7 bases. The source material was PBMCs. The receptor's source is a woman aged 18-29 years in good health. The CDR3 DNA reads as TGTGCCACCAGCAGACCCGGGACTAACAATGAGCAGTTCTTC. It is translated as CATSRPGTNNEQFF.